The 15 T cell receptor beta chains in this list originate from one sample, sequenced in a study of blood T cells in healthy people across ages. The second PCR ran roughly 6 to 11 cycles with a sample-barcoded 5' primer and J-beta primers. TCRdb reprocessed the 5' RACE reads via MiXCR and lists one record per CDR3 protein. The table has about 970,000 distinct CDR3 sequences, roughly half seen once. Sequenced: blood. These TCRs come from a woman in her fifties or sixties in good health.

The CDR3, as DNA: TGCGCCAGCAGCTTGGCAGGATCAAAAACTGAAGCTTTCTTT. Translating gives CASSLAGSKTEAFF. This chain connects TRBV5-1 to TRBJ1-1; D is undetermined. CDR1 is SGHRS, CDR2 YFSETQ, per germline. The CDR3 runs 14 residues. Between the trimmed V and J ends, which lost 0 bases and 5 bases, there was a span of 11 bases. Drawing the rest from reference TRBV5-1 and TRBJ1-1, the complete variable domain is KAGVTQTPRYLIKTRGQQVTLSCSPISGHRSVSWYQQTPGQGLQFLFEYFSETQRNKGNFPGRFSGRQFSNSRSEMNVSTLELGDSALYLCASSLAGSKTEAFFGQGTRLTVV.

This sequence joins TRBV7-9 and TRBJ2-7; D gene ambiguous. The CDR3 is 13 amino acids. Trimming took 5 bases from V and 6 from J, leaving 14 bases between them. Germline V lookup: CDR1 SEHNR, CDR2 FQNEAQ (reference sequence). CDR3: CASSQPTVVEQYF. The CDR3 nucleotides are TGTGCCAGCAGCCAGCCTACAGTGGTCGAGCAGTACTTC.

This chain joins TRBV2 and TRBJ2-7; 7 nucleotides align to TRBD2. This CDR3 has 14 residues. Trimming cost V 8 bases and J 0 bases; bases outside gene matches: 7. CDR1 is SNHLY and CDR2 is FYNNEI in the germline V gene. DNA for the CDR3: TGTGCCAGCCGGGGGGACGGTCACTCCTACGAGCAGTACTTC. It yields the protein CASRGDGHSYEQYF.

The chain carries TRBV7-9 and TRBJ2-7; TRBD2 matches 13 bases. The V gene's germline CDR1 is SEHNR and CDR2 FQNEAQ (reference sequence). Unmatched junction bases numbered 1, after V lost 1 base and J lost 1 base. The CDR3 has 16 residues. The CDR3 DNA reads TGTGCCAGCAGCTTAGGACTAGCGGGAGGATCCTACGAGCAGTACTTC. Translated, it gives CASSLGLAGGSYEQYF.

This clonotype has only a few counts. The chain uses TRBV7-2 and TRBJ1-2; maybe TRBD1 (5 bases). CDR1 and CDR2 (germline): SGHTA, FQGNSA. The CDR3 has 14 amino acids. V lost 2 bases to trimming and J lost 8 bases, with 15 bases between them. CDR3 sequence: CASSLLEGIGGYTF. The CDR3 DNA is TGTGCCAGCAGCTTATTAGAGGGGATCGGCGGCTACACCTTC.

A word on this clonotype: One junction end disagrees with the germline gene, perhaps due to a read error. The CDR3 bases are TGTGCCGGGAGTGCCGGGACCTACGAGCAGTACTTC. This sequence encodes CAGSAGTYEQYF. The gene calls are TRBV30 and TRBJ2-7; tentatively, D is TRBD2 (5 bases). The germline gives CDR1 GTSNPN, CDR2 SVGIG (reference sequence). There are 12 residues in the CDR3.

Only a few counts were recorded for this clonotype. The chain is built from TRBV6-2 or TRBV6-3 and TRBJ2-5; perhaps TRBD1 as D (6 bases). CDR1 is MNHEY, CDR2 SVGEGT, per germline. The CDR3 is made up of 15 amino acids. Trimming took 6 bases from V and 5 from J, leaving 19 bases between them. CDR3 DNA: TGTGCCAGCAGCGATACGGGACAAAATTGGGAGACCCAGTACTTC. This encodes CASSDTGQNWETQYF.

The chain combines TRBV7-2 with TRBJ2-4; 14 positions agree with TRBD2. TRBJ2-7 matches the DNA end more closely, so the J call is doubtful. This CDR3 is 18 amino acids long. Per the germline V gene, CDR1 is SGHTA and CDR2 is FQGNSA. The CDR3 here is CASSLSGTSGRASYEQYF. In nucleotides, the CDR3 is TGTGCCAGCAGCTTATCAGGGACTAGCGGGAGAGCCTCCTACGAGCAGTACTTC.

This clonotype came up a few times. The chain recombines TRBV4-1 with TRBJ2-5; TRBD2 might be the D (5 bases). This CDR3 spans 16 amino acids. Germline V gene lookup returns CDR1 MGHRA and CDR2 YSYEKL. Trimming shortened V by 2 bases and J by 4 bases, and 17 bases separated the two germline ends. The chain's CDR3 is CASSQPSHGVRETQYF. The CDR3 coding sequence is TGCGCCAGCAGCCAACCGTCTCACGGGGTTAGAGAGACCCAGTACTTC.

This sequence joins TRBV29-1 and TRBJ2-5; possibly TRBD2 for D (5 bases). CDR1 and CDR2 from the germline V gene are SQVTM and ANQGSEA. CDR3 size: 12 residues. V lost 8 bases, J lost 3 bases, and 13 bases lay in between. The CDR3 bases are TGCAGCACTGAAGAGGGAGAAGAGACCCAGTACTTC. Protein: CSTEEGEETQYF.

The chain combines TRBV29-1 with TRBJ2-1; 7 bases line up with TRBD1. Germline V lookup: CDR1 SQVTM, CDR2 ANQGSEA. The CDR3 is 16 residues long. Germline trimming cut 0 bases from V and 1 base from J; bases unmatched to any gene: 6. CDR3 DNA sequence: TGCAGCGTTGAAGACGTTGCCAGGGGGTCCTACAATGAGCAGTTCTTC. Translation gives CSVEDVARGSYNEQFF.

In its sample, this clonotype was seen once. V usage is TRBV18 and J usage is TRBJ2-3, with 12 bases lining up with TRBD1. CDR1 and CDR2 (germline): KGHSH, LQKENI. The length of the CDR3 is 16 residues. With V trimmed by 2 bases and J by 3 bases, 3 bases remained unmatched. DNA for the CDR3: TGTGCCAGCTCACCAGGGACAGGGGGCAAGACAGATACGCAGTATTTT. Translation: CASSPGTGGKTDTQYF.

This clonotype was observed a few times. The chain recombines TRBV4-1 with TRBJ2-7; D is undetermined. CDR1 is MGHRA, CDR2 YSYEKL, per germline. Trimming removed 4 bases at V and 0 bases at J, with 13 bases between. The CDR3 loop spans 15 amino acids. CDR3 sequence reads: CASSLRSAASYEQYF. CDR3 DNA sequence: TGCGCCAGCAGCCTCCGGTCAGCTGCCTCCTACGAGCAGTACTTC.

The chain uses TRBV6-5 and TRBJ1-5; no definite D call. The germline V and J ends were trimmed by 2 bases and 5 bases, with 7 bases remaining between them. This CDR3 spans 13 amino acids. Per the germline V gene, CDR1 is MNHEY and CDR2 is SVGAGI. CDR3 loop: CASSYTFYQPQHF. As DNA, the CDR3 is TGTGCCAGCAGTTACACATTTTATCAGCCCCAGCATTTT.

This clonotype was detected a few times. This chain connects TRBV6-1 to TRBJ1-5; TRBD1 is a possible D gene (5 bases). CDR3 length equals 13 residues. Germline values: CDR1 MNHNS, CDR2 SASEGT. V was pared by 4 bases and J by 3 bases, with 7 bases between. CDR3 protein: CASSVQVNQPQHF. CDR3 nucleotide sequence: TGTGCCAGCAGTGTACAGGTCAATCAGCCCCAGCATTTT.